Listed here are 8 T cell receptor beta chains from one sample, sequenced in a study of vaccination effects on CD4 cells after COVID-19. Antigens for these TCRs are unknown. The table came from immunoSEQ multiplex PCR; TCRdb's copy has only in-frame clones and leaves some out. This sample carries tens of thousands of clones, about 69% of them seen once, and the ten largest clones take under 6%. Within the ViraFEST assay, antigen-specific CD4+ T cells underwent expansion with viral peptide pools prior to sequencing. On day 10 of culture, CD4+ T cells were separated out. The person had a PCR-confirmed SARS-CoV-2 infection during March to December 2020. This material consisted of CD4+ T cells from PBMCs cultured with HIV peptides, taken before COVID-19 vaccination. As to subset: HIV-1 Nef peptide pool negative control/reference culture. These receptors were taken from a human donor who had a prior SARS-CoV-2 infection.

This clone was observed a few times. CDR3 in DNA: TGTGCCAGCACCCCTAGTGGGGGAGCTGGGGCCAACGTCCTGACTTTC. Translating gives CASTPSGGAGANVLTF. This sequence joins TRBV7-8 and TRBJ2-6; perhaps D is TRBD1 or TRBD2 (5 bases each). CDR3 length equals 16 residues. Germline CDR1 is SGHVS and CDR2 is FQNEAQ. Trimming took off 7 bases at V and 2 bases at J, with 15 bases between the two ends.

J is TRBJ1-1 and V is TRBV3-1 (or the pseudogene TRBV3-2), with a possible D match to TRBD1 (5 bases). The CDR3 runs 14 residues. The germline V and J ends were trimmed by 8 bases and 0 bases, with 13 bases remaining between them. Germline-derived CDR1 and CDR2 are LGHDT and YNNKEL (reference sequence). The chain's CDR3 is CASGLQGMNTEAFF. CDR3 DNA: TGTGCCAGCGGACTCCAGGGAATGAACACTGAAGCTTTCTTT.

This sequence joins TRBV7-2 and TRBJ2-2, with D possibly TRBD1 on 5 matching bases. The V and J ends lost 2 bases and 4 bases respectively, with 8 bases between them. Germline CDR1 is SGHTA and CDR2 is FQGNSA. CDR3 length: 14 amino acids. For the CDR3, the DNA is TGTGCCAGCAGCTTACCCAGGGCCACCGGGGAGCTGTTTTTT. Translation gives CASSLPRATGELFF.

The rearrangement uses TRBV28 and TRBJ1-3, with D hard to call. The CDR3 loop spans 11 amino acids. Trimming stripped 7 bases from V and 2 bases from J, with 3 bases between. Germline CDR1 is MDHEN and CDR2 is SYDVKM. In nucleotides, the CDR3 is TGTGCCAGCACCACTGGAAACACCATATATTTT. Its protein product is CASTTGNTIYF.

In its sample, this clone was seen a few times. The gene calls are TRBV6-6 and TRBJ1-1; 8 positions agree with TRBD1. The CDR3 has 15 residues. The V gene end was trimmed by 5 bases and the J gene end by 4 bases; junction bases not matched to a gene: 9. Per the germline V gene, CDR1 is MNHNY and CDR2 is SVGAGI (reference sequence). CDR3 sequence: CASSKTTGGRTEAFF. CDR3 bases: TGTGCCAGCAGTAAAACTACAGGGGGACGCACTGAAGCTTTCTTT.

The chain combines TRBV7-3 with TRBJ2-3; no firm D call. This CDR3 contains 16 residues. Germline assignment: CDR1 SGHTA and CDR2 FQGTGA. Trimming took 4 bases from V and 1 from J, leaving 15 bases between them. DNA of the CDR3: TGTGCCAGCAGCTCCAGACCCGGTATTGGCACAGATACGCAGTATTTT. Residues: CASSSRPGIGTDTQYF.

CDR3 in amino acids: CAISESGARGYTF. Here the CDR3 DNA reads TGTGCCATCAGTGAATCAGGGGCACGTGGCTACACCTTC. The V and J genes are TRBV10-3 and TRBJ1-2, with D maybe TRBD1 (6 bases). V lost 3 bases to trimming and J lost 7 bases, with 12 bases between them. Germline-derived CDR1 and CDR2 are ENHRY and SYGVKD. The CDR3 loop spans 13 amino acids.

This chain joins TRBV10-3 and TRBJ2-1; maybe TRBD1 (6 bases). CDR1 and CDR2 from the germline V gene are ENHRY and SYGVKD. Trimming took off 3 bases at V and 4 bases at J, with 13 bases between the two ends. The CDR3 consists of 15 residues. CDR3 sequence: CAISEGRGNYNEQFF. The DNA of the CDR3 is TGTGCCATCAGTGAAGGCAGGGGTAATTACAATGAGCAGTTCTTC.